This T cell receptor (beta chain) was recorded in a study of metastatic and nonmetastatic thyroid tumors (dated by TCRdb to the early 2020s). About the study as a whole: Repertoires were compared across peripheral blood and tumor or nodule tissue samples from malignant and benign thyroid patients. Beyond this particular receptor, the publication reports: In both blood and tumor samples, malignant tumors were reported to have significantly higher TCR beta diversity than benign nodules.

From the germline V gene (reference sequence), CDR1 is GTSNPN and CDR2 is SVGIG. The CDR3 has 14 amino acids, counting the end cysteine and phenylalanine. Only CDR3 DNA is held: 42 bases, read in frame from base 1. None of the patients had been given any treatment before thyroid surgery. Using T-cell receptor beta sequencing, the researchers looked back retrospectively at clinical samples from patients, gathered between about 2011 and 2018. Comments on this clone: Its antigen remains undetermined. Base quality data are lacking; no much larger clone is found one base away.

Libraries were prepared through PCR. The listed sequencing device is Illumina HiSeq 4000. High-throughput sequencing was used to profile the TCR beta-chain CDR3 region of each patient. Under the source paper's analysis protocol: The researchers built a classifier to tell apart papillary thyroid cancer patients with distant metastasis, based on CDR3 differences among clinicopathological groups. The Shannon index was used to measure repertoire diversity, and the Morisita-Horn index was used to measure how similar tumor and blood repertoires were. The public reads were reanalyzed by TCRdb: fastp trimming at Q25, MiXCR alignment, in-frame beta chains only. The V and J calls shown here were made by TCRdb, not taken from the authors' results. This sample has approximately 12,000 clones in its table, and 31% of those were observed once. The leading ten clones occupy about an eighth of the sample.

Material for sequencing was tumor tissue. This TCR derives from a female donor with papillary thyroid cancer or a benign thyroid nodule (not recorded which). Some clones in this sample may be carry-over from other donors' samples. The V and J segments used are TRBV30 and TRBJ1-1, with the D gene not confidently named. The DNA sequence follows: TGTGCTCGGAATAGGGCAGGCAAGAACACTGAAGCTTTCTTT. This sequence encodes CARNRAGKNTEAFF.